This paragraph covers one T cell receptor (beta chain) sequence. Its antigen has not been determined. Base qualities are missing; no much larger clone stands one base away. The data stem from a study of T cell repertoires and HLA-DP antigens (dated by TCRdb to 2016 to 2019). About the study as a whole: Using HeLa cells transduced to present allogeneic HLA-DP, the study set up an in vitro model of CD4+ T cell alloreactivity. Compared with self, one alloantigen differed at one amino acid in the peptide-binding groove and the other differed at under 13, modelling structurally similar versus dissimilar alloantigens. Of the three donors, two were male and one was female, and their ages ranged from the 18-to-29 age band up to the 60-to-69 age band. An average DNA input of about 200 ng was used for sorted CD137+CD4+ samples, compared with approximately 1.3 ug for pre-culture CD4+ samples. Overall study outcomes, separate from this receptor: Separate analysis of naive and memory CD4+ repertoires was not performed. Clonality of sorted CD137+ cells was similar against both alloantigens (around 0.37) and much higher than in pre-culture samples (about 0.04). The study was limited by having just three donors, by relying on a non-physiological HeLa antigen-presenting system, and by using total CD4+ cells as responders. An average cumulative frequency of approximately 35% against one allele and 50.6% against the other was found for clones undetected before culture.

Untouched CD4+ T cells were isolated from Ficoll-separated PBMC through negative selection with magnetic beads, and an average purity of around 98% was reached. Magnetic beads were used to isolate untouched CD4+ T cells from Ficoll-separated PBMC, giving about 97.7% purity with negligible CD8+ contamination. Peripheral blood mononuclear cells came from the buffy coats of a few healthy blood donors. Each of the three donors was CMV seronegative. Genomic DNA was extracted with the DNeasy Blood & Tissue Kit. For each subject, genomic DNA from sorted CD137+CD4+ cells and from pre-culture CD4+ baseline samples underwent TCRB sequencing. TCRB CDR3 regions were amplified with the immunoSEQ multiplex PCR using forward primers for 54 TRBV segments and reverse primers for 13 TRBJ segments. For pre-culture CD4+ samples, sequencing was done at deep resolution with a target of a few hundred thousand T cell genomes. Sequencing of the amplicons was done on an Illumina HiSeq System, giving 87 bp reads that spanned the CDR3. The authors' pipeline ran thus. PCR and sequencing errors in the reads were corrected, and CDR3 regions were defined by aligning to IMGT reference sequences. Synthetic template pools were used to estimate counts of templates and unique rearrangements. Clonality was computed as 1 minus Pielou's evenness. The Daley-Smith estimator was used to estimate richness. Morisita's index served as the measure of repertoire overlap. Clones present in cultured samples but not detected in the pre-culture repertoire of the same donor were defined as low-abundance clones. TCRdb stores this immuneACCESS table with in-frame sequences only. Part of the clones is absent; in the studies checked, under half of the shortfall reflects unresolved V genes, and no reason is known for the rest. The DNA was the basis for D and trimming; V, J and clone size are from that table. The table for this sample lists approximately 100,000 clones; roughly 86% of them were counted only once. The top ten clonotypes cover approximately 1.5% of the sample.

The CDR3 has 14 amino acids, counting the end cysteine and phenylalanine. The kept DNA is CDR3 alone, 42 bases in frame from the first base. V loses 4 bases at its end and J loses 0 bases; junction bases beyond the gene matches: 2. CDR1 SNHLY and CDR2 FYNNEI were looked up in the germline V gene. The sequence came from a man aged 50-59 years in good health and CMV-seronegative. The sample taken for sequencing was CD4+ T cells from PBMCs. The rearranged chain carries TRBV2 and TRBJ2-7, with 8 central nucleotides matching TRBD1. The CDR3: CASSARGHSYEQYF. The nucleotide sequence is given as TGTGCCAGCAGTGCCAGGGGGCACTCCTACGAGCAGTACTTC.